A single sample is the source of the 13 T cell receptor beta chains below, sequenced in a study of T cell responses to AZD1222 COVID-19 vaccine. The data were produced by immunoSEQ multiplex PCR, yet TCRdb's version contains in-frame clones alone and is incomplete. The table includes some 140,000 clones, around nine tenths detected once. The sequencing used peripheral blood, collected on day 0 of AZD1222 vaccination. All receptors derive from an adult in good health.

The chain is built from TRBV20-1 and TRBJ1-3; possibly TRBD1 for D (6 bases). The ends were cut back, 3 bases at V and 2 bases at J, with 17 bases in the middle. The germline gives CDR1 DFQATT, CDR2 SNEGSKA (reference sequence). CDR3 size: 16 residues. As DNA, the CDR3 is TGCAGTGCTAGTCCGGGGGACAATCTGGCTGGAAACACCATATATTTT. Translating gives CSASPGDNLAGNTIYF.

The chain links TRBV19 to TRBJ1-3; TRBD1 aligns across 9 bases. In germline, CDR1 is LNHDA, CDR2 SQIVND (reference sequence). The CDR3 runs 14 residues. V was clipped by 7 bases and J by 4 bases; unmatched bases: 5. The CDR3 reads CASKPDRGGNTIYF. DNA for the CDR3: TGTGCCAGTAAGCCGGACAGGGGAGGAAACACCATATATTTT. Complete variable domain (other parts from reference TRBV19 and TRBJ1-3): DGGITQSPKYLFRKEGQNVTLSCEQNLNHDAMYWYRQDPGQGLRLIYYSQIVNDFQKGDIAEGYSVSREKKESFPLTVTSAQKNPTAFYLCASKPDRGGNTIYFGEGSWLTVV.

The V gene is TRBV10-1, the J gene TRBJ1-1; unclear D gene. Germline V gene sequence: CDR1 WNHNN, CDR2 SYGVQD (reference sequence). Between the trimmed V and J ends, which lost 0 bases and 7 bases, there was a span of 9 bases. The CDR3 totals 13 residues. CDR3 amino acids: CASSESRSLEAFF. CDR3 DNA: TGCGCCAGCAGTGAGTCTAGGAGCCTTGAAGCTTTCTTT.

The chain is built from TRBV5-1 and TRBJ2-3; tentatively, D is TRBD1 (6 bases). CDR1 and CDR2 (germline): SGHRS, YFSETQ. Trimming pared 4 bases from V and 3 bases from J, leaving 9 bases between. This CDR3 has 13 amino acids. The CDR3 nucleotides read TGCGCCAGCAGCCCTACAGGGACAGATACGCAGTATTTT. Translation gives CASSPTGTDTQYF.

The chain uses TRBV6-5 and TRBJ1-1, with a tentative D call TRBD1 (5 bases). Germline CDR1 is MNHEY and CDR2 is SVGAGI. V was trimmed by 0 bases and J by 6 bases, leaving 14 bases between them. The CDR3 extends over 15 amino acids. The CDR3 is CASSYSGRAGSEAFF. The CDR3 coding sequence is TGTGCCAGCAGTTACTCAGGCAGGGCTGGTTCTGAAGCTTTCTTT.

This clone came up once. The chain combines TRBV3-1 (or the pseudogene TRBV3-2) with TRBJ1-2; D not resolved. CDR1 is LGHDT and CDR2 is YNNKEL in the germline V gene (reference sequence). CDR3 length equals 13 residues. The V gene lost 11 bases and the J gene lost 6 bases, with 19 bases spanning the gap. CDR3 bases: TGTGCCTCAACCCGGGGAAGTGGACATGGCTACACCTTC. Its protein product is CASTRGSGHGYTF.

The gene calls are TRBV27 and TRBJ2-7; TRBD1 matches at 10 bases. Germline loops: CDR1 MNHEY, CDR2 SMNVEV (reference sequence). The CDR3 totals 13 residues. Losses at the gene ends were 6 bases for V and 2 bases for J; bases not matched to a gene: 1. The CDR3 spells CASRTGGPYEQYF. CDR3 DNA: TGTGCCAGCAGGACAGGGGGCCCCTACGAGCAGTACTTC.

The chain has TRBV19 and TRBJ1-5, with D perhaps matching TRBD1 (5 bases). Germline CDR1 LNHDA, CDR2 SQIVND (reference sequence). This CDR3 comprises 16 residues. Trimming cost V 1 base and J 6 bases, with 16 bases left between them. CDR3 coding DNA: TGTGCCAGTAGTATAGTCCAGGGAGCAGTCCCTCAGCCCCAGCATTTT. Its protein product is CASSIVQGAVPQPQHF.

The rearrangement uses TRBV9 and TRBJ1-1; 7 nucleotides line up with TRBD1. J was trimmed by 4 bases and V by 0 bases; bases with no gene match: 6. The CDR3 is 15 residues long. The germline V gene encodes CDR1 SGDLS and CDR2 YYNGEE. The CDR3 coding sequence is TGTGCCAGCAGCGTAGTGGAGGGGGCTGGCACTGAAGCTTTCTTT. Protein product: CASSVVEGAGTEAFF.

The chain carries TRBV7-9 and TRBJ2-3; TRBD2 aligns across 14 bases. In germline, CDR1 is SEHNR, CDR2 FQNEAQ (reference sequence). The V gene end was trimmed by 3 bases and the J gene end by 3 bases; junction bases not matched to a gene: 2. This CDR3 contains 16 residues. CDR3: CASSFGLAGGTDTQYF. The DNA for the CDR3 is TGTGCCAGCAGCTTCGGACTAGCGGGGGGTACAGATACGCAGTATTTT.

The CDR3 nucleotides are TGTGCCAGCAGCATTCTAGCGGGAGCCGACGAGCAGTACTTC. Its translation is CASSILAGADEQYF. J is TRBJ2-7 and V is TRBV7-3; 10 nucleotides match TRBD2. With 5 bases clipped from V and 5 bases from J, the junction kept 6 bases outside the gene matches. In germline, CDR1 is SGHTA, CDR2 FQGTGA. The CDR3 covers 14 residues.

V gene TRBV11-2 combines with J gene TRBJ2-5; D is unresolved. CDR1 and CDR2 (germline): SGHAT, FQNNGV. The CDR3 is 14 residues long. Trimming left V 4 bases short and J 1 base short, with 10 bases between. The CDR3 here is CASSSNRGQETQYF. The CDR3 bases are TGTGCCAGCAGCTCAAACAGAGGCCAAGAGACCCAGTACTTC.

The chain employs TRBV10-3 and TRBJ1-2; D remains unclear. This CDR3 comprises 14 residues. Germline V gene lookup returns CDR1 ENHRY and CDR2 SYGVKD. The germline V and J ends were trimmed by 6 bases and 3 bases, with 14 bases remaining between them. Written as DNA, the CDR3 is TGTGCCATCAGCCCCCCCAGCGTCCACTATGGCTACACCTTC. It translates to CAISPPSVHYGYTF.